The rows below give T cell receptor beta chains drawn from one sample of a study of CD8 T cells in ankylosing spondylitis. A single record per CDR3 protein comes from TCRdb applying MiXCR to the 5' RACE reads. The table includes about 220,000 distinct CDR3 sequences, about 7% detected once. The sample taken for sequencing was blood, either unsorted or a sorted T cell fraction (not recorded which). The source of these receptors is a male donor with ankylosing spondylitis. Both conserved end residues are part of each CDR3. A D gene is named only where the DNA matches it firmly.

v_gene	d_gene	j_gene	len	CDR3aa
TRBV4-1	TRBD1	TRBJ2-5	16	CASSQDPRQGEETQYF
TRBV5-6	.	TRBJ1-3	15	CASSFMGGPGNTIYF
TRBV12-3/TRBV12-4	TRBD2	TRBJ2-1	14	CASSFTAGGSEQFF
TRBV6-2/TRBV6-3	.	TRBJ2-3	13	CASSYLNTDTQYF
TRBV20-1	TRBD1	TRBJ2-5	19	CSARDRDRVVPIDQETQYF
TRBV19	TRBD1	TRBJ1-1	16	CASSPGQGAVNTEAFF
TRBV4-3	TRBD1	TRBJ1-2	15	CASSPGTGRTYGYTF
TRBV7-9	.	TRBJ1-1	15	CASSLAASRNTEAFF
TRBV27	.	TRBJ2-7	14	CASSFRGDSYEQYF
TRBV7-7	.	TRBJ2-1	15	CASSLTPSSYNEQFF
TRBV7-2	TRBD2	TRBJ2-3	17	CASSLGTSGGITDTQYF
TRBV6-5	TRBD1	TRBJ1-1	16	CASSSVREGAGAEAFF
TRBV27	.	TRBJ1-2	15	CASSSSWAQLKGYTF
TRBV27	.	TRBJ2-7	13	CASSLSVLHEQYF
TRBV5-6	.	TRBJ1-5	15	CASSLGGIKAQPQHF
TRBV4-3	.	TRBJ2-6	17	CASSQDPRGSGANVLTF
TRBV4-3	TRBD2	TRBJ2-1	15	CASSQEGGGLDEQFF
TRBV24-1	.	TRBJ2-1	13	CATSDPLGNEQFF
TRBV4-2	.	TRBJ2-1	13	CASSQGWMWEQFF
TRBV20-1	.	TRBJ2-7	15	CSARDGAGASYEQYF